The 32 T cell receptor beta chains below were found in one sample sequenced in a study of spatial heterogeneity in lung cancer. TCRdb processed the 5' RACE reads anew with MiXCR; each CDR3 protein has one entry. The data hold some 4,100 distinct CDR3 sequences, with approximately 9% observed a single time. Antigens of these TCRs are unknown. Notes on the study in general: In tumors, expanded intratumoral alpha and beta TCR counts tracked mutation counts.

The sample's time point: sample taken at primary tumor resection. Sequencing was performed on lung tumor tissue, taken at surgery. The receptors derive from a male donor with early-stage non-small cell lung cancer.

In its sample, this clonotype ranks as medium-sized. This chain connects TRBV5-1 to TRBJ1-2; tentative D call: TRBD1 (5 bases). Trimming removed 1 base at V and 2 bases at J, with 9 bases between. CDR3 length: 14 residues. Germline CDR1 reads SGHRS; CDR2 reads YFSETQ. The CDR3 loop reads CASSLSGPNYGYTF. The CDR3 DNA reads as TGCGCCAGCAGCTTGTCGGGGCCGAACTATGGCTACACCTTC.

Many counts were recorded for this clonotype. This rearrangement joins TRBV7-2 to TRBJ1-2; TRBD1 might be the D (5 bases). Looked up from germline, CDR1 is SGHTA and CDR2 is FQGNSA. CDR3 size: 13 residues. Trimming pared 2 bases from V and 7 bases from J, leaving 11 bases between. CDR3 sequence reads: CASSLQQTVGYTF. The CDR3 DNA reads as TGTGCCAGCAGCTTACAACAGACAGTTGGCTACACCTTC.

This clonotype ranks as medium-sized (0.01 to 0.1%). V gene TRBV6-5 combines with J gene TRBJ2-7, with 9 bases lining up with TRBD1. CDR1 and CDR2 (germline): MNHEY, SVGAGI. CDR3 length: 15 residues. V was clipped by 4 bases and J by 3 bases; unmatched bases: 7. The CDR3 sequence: CASSLDRGVGYEQYF. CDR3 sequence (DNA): TGTGCCAGCAGTTTGGACAGGGGAGTAGGCTACGAGCAGTACTTC.

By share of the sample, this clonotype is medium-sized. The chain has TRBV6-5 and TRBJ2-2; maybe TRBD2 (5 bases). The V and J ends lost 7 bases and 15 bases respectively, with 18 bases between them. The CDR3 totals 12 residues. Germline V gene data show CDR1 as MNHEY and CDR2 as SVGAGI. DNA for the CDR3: TGTGCCAGCAAAGGGCAGCCCGGGCGGGTGTTTTTT. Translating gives CASKGQPGRVFF.

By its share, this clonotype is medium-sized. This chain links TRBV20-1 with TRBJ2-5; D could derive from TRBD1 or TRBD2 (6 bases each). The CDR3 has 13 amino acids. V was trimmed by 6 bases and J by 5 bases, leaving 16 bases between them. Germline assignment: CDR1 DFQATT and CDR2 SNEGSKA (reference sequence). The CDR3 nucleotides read TGCAGTGCCCCTGGGGGGCGAGGGGAGACCCAGTACTTC. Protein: CSAPGGRGETQYF.

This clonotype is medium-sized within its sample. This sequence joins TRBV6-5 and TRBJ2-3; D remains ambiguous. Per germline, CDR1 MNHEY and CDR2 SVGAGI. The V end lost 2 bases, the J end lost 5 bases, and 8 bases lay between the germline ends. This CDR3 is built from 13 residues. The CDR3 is CASSYAAVDTQYF. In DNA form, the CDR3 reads TGTGCCAGCAGTTACGCGGCTGTAGATACGCAGTATTTT.

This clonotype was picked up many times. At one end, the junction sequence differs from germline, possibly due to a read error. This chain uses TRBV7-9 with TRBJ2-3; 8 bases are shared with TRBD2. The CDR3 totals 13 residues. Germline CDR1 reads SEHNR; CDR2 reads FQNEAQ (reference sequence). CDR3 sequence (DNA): TGTGCCATCAGCGGGAGAGGCACAGATACGCAGTATTTT. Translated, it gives CAISGRGTDTQYF.

The CDR3, as DNA: TGTGCCAGCAGGCGCACTAGCGGGTTGACCTACGAGCAGTACTTC. Translation: CASRRTSGLTYEQYF. The chain employs TRBV7-8 and TRBJ2-7; 9 bases line up with TRBD2. Germline lookup yields CDR1 SGHVS and CDR2 FQNEAQ. CDR3 length: 15 residues. With V trimmed by 6 bases and J by 2 bases, 8 bases remained unmatched. Full variable domain (missing parts from reference TRBV7-8 and TRBJ2-7): GAGVSQSPRYKVAKRGQDVALRCDPISGHVSLFWYQQALGQGPEFLTYFQNEAQLDKSGLPSDRFFAERPEGSVSTLKIQRTQQEDSAVYLCASRRTSGLTYEQYFGPGTRLTVT.

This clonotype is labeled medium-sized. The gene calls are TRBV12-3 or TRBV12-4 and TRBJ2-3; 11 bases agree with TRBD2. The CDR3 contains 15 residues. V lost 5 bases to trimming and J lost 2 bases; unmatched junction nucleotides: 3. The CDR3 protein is CASSKLAGDTDTQYF. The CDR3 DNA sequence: TGTGCCAGCAGTAAACTAGCGGGGGACACAGATACGCAGTATTTT.

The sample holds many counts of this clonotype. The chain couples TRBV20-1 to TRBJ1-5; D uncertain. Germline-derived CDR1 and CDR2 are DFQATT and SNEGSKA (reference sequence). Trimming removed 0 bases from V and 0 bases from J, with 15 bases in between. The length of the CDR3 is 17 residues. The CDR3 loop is CSAREGGGGYSNQPQHF. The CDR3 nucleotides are TGCAGTGCTAGAGAAGGAGGCGGCGGGTATAGCAATCAGCCCCAGCATTTT.

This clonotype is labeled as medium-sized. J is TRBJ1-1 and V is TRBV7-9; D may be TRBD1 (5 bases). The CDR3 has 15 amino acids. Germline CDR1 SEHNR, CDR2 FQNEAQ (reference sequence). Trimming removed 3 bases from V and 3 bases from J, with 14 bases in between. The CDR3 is CASSFSGRVDTEAFF. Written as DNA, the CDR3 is TGTGCCAGCAGCTTTTCCGGCAGGGTGGACACTGAAGCTTTCTTT.

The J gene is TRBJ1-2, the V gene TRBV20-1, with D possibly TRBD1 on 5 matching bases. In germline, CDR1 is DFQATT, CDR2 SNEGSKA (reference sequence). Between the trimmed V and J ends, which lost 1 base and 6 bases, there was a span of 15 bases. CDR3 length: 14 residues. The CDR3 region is CSARAGTADHGYTF. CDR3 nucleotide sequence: TGCAGTGCTAGAGCCGGGACGGCCGACCATGGCTACACCTTC.

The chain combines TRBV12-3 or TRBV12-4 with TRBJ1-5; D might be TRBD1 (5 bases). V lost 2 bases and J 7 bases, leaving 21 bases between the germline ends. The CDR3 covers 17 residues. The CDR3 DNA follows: TGTGCCAGCAGTTTAACCCTTAGTACAGGCGTCTTCCAGCCCCAGCATTTT. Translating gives CASSLTLSTGVFQPQHF.

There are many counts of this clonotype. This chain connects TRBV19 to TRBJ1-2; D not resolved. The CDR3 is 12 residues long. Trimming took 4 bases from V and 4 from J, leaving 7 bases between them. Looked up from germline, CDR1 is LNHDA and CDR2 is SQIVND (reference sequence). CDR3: CASSTSRYGYTF. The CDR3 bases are TGTGCCAGTAGTACGTCCCGCTATGGCTACACCTTC.

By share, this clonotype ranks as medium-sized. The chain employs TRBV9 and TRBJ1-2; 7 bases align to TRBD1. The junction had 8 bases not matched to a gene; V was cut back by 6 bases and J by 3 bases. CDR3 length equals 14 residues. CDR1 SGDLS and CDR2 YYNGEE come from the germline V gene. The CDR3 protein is CASTSTGTHYGYTF. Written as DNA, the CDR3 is TGTGCCAGCACCTCGACAGGGACTCACTATGGCTACACCTTC.

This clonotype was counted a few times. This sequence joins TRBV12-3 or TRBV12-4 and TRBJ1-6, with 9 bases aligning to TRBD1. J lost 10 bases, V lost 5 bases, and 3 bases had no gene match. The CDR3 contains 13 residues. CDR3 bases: TGTGCCAGCAGTCCGGGACAGGGCTCACCCCTCCACTTT. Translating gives CASSPGQGSPLHF.

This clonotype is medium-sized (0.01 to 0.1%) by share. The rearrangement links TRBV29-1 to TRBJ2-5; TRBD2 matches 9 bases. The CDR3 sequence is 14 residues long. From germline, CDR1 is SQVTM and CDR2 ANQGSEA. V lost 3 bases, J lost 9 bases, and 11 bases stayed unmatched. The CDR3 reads CSVDLPIAGVPQYF. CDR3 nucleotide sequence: TGCAGCGTTGATCTTCCCATAGCGGGAGTCCCCCAGTACTTC.

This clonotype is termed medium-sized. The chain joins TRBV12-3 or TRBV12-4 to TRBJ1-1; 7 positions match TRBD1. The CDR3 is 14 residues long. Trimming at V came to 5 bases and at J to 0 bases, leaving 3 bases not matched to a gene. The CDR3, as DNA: TGTGCCAGCAGTCGGACAGGCATGAACACTGAAGCTTTCTTT. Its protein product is CASSRTGMNTEAFF.

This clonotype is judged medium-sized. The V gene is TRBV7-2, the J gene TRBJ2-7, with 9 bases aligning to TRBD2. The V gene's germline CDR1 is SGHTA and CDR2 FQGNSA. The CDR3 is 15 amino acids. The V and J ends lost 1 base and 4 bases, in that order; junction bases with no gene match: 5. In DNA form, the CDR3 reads TGTGCCAGCAGCTTAGGTTTTAGCGGGGGTTACGAGCAGTACTTC. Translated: CASSLGFSGGYEQYF.

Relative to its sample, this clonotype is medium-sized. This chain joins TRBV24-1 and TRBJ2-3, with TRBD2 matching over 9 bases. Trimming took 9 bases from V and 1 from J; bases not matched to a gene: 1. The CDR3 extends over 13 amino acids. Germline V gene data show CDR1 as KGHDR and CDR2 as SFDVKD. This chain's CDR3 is CATGGRGTDTQYF. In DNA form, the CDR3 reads TGTGCCACCGGCGGGAGGGGCACAGATACGCAGTATTTT.

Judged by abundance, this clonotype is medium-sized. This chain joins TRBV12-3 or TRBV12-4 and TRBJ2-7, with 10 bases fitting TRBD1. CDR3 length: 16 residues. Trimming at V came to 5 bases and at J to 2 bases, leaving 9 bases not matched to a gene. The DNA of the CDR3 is TGTGCCAGCAGTCCAATTGGACAGGGGGACCCCTACGAGCAGTACTTC. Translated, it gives CASSPIGQGDPYEQYF.

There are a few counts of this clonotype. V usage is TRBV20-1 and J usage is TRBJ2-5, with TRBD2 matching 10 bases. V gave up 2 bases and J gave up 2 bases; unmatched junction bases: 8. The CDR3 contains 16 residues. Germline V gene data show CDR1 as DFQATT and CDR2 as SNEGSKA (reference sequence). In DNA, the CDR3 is TGCAGTGCTAGATCAGGACTAGCGGCGAAACAAGAGACCCAGTACTTC. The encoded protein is CSARSGLAAKQETQYF.

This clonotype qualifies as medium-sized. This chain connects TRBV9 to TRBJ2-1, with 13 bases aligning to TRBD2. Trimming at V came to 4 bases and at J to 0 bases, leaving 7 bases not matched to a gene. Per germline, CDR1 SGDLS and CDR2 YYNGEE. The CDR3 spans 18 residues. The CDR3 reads CASSPGLAGKSSYNEQFF. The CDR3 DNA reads TGTGCCAGCAGCCCGGGACTAGCGGGAAAAAGCTCCTACAATGAGCAGTTCTTC.

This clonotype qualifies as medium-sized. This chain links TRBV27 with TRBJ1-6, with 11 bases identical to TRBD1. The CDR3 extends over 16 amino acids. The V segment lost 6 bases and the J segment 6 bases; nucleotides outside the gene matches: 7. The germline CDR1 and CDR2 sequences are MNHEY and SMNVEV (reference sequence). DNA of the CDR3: TGTGCCAGCAGCCCGGACAGGGGGCTTGTTAATTCACCCCTCCACTTT. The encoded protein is CASSPDRGLVNSPLHF.

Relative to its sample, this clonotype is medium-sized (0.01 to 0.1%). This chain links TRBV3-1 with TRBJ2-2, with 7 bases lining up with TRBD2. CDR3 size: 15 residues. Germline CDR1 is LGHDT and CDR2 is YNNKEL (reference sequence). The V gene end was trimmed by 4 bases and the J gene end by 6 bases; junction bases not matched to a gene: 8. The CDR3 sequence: CASSPSAGFAGELFF. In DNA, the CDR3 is TGTGCCAGCAGCCCCTCAGCGGGGTTCGCCGGGGAGCTGTTTTTT. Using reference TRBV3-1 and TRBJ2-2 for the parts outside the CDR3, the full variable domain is DTAVSQTPKYLVTQMGNDKSIKCEQNLGHDTMYWYKQDSKKFLKIMFSYNNKELIINETVPNRFSPKSPDKAHLNLHINSLELGDSAVYFCASSPSAGFAGELFFGEGSRLTVL.

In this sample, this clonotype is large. The CDR3 DNA reads as TGTGCCAGCAGCTTAACCAGGGCGGGCACCGGGGAGCTGTTTTTT. It translates to CASSLTRAGTGELFF. The chain combines TRBV7-3 with TRBJ2-2, with D perhaps given as TRBD1 or TRBD2 (5 bases each). The CDR3 extends over 15 amino acids. With 0 bases removed from V and 4 bases from J, the gap between germline ends came to 9 bases. Germline V gene data show CDR1 as SGHTA and CDR2 as FQGTGA.

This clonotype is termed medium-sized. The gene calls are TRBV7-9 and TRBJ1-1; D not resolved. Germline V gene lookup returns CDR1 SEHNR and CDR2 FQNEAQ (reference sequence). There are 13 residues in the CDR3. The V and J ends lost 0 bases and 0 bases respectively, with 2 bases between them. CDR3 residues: CASSLAMNTEAFF. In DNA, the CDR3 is TGTGCCAGCAGCTTAGCAATGAACACTGAAGCTTTCTTT. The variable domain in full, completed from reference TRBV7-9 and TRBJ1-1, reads DTGVSQNPRHKITKRGQNVTFRCDPISEHNRLYWYRQTLGQGPEFLTYFQNEAQLEKSRLLSDRFSAERPKGSFSTLEIQRTEQGDSAMYLCASSLAMNTEAFFGQGTRLTVV.

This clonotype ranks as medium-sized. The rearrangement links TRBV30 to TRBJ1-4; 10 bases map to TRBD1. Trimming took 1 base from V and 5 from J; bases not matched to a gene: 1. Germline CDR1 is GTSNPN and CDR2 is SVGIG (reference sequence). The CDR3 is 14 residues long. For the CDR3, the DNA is TGTGCCTGGAGTGGGACAGGGGGGAATGAAAAACTGTTTTTT. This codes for CAWSGTGGNEKLFF.

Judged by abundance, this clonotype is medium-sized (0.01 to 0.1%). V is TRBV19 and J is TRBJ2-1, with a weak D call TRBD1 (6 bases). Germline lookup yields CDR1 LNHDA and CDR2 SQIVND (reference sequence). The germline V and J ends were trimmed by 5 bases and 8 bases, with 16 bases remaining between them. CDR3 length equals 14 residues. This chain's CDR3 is CASSSGHLGDEQFF. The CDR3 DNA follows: TGTGCCAGTAGTTCGGGACACTTGGGGGATGAGCAGTTCTTC.

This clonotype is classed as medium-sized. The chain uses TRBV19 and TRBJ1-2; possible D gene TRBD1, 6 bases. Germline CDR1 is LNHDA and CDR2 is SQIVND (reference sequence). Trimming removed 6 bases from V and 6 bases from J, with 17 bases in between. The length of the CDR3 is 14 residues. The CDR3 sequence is CASRPGQGDHGYTF. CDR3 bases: TGTGCCAGTAGACCGGGACAAGGGGACCATGGCTACACCTTC.

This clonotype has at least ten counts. CDR3 in amino acids: CASTKRDRGGYTF. CDR3 DNA: TGTGCCAGCACCAAAAGGGACAGGGGTGGCTACACCTTC. This rearrangement joins TRBV28 to TRBJ1-2; 10 bases agree with TRBD1. The ends lost 7 bases at V and 7 bases at J; junction bases unmatched: 6. The germline V gene has CDR1 MDHEN and CDR2 SYDVKM. This CDR3 has 13 amino acids.

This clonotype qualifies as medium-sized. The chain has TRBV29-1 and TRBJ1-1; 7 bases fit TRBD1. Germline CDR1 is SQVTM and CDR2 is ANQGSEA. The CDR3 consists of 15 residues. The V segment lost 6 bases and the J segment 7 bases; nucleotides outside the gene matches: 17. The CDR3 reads CSVLLRTGLPGEAFF. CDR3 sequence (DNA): TGCAGCGTCCTCTTGCGGACAGGACTCCCCGGTGAAGCTTTCTTT.